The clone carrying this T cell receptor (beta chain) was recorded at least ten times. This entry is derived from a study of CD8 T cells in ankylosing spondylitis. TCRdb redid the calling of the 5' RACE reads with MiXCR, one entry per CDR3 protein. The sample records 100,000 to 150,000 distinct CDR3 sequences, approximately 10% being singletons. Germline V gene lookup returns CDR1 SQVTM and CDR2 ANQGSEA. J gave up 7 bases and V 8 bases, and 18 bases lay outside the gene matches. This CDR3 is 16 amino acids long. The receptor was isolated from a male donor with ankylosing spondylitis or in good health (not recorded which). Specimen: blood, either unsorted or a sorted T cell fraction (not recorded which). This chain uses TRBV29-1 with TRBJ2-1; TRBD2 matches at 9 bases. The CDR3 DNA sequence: TGCAGCTTTCCCGCGTTAGCGGGAGAAAGATGGAATGAGCAGTTCTTC. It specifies CSFPALAGERWNEQFF.